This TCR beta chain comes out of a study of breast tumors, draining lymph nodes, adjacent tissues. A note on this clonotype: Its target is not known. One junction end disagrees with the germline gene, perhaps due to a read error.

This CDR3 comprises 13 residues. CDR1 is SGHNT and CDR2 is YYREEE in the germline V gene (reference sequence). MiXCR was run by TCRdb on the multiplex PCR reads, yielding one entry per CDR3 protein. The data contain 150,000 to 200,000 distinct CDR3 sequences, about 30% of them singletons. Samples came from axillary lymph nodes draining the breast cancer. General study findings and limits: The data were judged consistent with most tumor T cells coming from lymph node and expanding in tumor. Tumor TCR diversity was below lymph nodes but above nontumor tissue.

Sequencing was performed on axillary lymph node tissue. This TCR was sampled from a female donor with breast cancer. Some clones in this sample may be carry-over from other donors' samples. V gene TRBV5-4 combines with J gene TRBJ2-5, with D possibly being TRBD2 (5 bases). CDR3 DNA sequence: TGTGCCAGCAGCCATGAGGGTCCAGAGACTCAGTACTTC. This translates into CASSHEGPETQYF.